The 15 T cell receptor beta chains reported below all come from one sample, sequenced in a study of T-cell memory formation after mild COVID-19. TCRdb re-called the 5' RACE reads with MiXCR, one entry per CDR3 protein. Of fewer than 550,000 distinct CDR3 sequences listed, 15% to 20% were seen once; the top ten hold 8.4%. The sequenced material came from PBMCs or a T cell subset sorted from them (not recorded which). The receptors originated from an adult woman who had mild COVID-19 (a few samples of this study predate the infection). Cell type and time point are not known.

The rearrangement uses TRBV29-1 and TRBJ2-2, with D unclear. The length of the CDR3 is 13 residues. The V gene lost 2 bases and the J gene lost 6 bases, with 10 bases spanning the gap. CDR1 and CDR2 from the germline V gene are SQVTM and ANQGSEA. The CDR3 loop reads CSVELVGPGELFF. The CDR3 DNA is TGCAGCGTTGAACTGGTTGGCCCCGGGGAGCTGTTTTTT.

This clonotype was detected ten times or more. The rearrangement uses TRBV7-2 and TRBJ2-5; D may be TRBD1 (6 bases). V shed 6 bases and J shed 0 bases, with 8 bases lying between them. The CDR3 extends over 13 amino acids. Germline CDR1 SGHTA, CDR2 FQGNSA. The CDR3 spells CASSQGYQETQYF. As DNA, the CDR3 is TGTGCCAGCAGTCAGGGGTACCAAGAGACCCAGTACTTC.

This clonotype has a handful of counts. V usage is TRBV29-1 and J usage is TRBJ2-2, with 9 positions matching TRBD1. Trimming cost V 4 bases and J 0 bases; bases outside gene matches: 6. The CDR3 contains 16 residues. Germline CDR1 and CDR2: SQVTM and ANQGSEA. The CDR3 spells CSVVPGQGPNTGELFF. In DNA, the CDR3 is TGCAGCGTTGTGCCGGGACAGGGACCGAACACCGGGGAGCTGTTTTTT.

The CDR3 DNA reads as TGTGCCAGCAGTCCGGGAGCGAACCAAGAGACCCAGTACTTC. Translation gives CASSPGANQETQYF. The genes are TRBV12-3 or TRBV12-4 and TRBJ2-5; weak D call: TRBD2 (6 bases). The CDR3 is 14 amino acids. Deletions cut 5 bases from V and 0 bases from J, with 10 bases between.

This clonotype was detected a few times. The chain uses TRBV5-1 and TRBJ1-5, with D perhaps TRBD1 (6 bases). The CDR3 is 14 residues long. Germline CDR1 and CDR2: SGHRS and YFSETQ. Between the trimmed V and J ends, which lost 0 bases and 7 bases, there was a span of 11 bases. Here the CDR3 DNA reads TGCGCCAGCAGCTTGGATGGGCAGGGGCAGCCCCAGCATTTT. As protein: CASSLDGQGQPQHF.

This clonotype was found a few times. The V gene is TRBV5-1, the J gene TRBJ1-1, with D maybe TRBD1 (6 bases). This CDR3 is 14 amino acids long. Trimming took 2 bases from V and 3 from J, leaving 11 bases between them. CDR1 SGHRS and CDR2 YFSETQ come from the germline V gene. CDR3 nucleotides: TGCGCCAGCAGCTTAAACAGGGCGGACACTGAAGCTTTCTTT. Amino acid sequence: CASSLNRADTEAFF.

A few counts support this clonotype. The J gene is TRBJ2-7, the V gene TRBV24-1; D is unresolved. Germline V CDR1 and CDR2: KGHDR, SFDVKD. This CDR3 is built from 15 residues. The ends were cut back, 2 bases at V and 0 bases at J, with 10 bases in the middle. CDR3 protein: CATSDSRALSYEQYF. The CDR3 coding sequence is TGTGCCACCAGTGATTCCCGGGCCCTCTCCTACGAGCAGTACTTC.

This clonotype has just a few counts. The CDR3: CASSPIQGPDGYTF. In DNA, the CDR3 is TGCGCCAGCAGCCCCATCCAGGGTCCGGATGGCTACACCTTC. V and J are TRBV5-1 and TRBJ1-2, with D tentatively TRBD1 (5 bases). From germline, CDR1 is SGHRS and CDR2 YFSETQ. The CDR3 is 14 residues long. The V end was cut by 4 bases, the J end by 6 bases, with 16 bases between. Full variable domain (rest looked up from reference TRBV5-1 and TRBJ1-2): KAGVTQTPRYLIKTRGQQVTLSCSPISGHRSVSWYQQTPGQGLQFLFEYFSETQRNKGNFPGRFSGRQFSNSRSEMNVSTLELGDSALYLCASSPIQGPDGYTFGSGTRLTVV.

This clonotype occurred once. The chain combines TRBV5-1 with TRBJ2-7, with D possibly TRBD1 on 6 matching bases. The germline V gene encodes CDR1 SGHRS and CDR2 YFSETQ. V was cut by 0 bases and J by 4 bases, with 8 bases left in between. This CDR3 has 13 amino acids. The CDR3 DNA sequence: TGCGCCAGCAGCTTGGACACAGGGTACGAGCAGTACTTC. The encoded protein is CASSLDTGYEQYF.

The gene calls are TRBV29-1 and TRBJ2-3, with 7 bases identical to TRBD2. The junction had 9 bases not matched to a gene; V was cut back by 3 bases and J by 0 bases. The length of the CDR3 is 16 residues. Germline lookup yields CDR1 SQVTM and CDR2 ANQGSEA. CDR3 sequence: CSVDSAGEFSTDTQYF. CDR3 DNA sequence: TGCAGCGTTGATTCCGCGGGAGAGTTTAGCACAGATACGCAGTATTTT.

This clonotype has just a few counts. This chain connects TRBV7-9 to TRBJ2-3; D call uncertain. This CDR3 region has 14 residues. Germline CDR1 is SEHNR and CDR2 is FQNEAQ (reference sequence). V was clipped by 1 base and J by 6 bases, with 11 bases between them. CDR3 coding DNA: TGTGCCAGCAGCTTAGGAAGACCCCGGGATACGCAGTATTTT. It translates to CASSLGRPRDTQYF.

This clonotype was detected only once. The chain recombines TRBV25-1 with TRBJ2-2, with D possibly being TRBD1 or TRBD2 (6 bases each). CDR1 MGHDK and CDR2 SYGVNS come from the germline V gene. V was pared by 0 bases and J by 4 bases, with 9 bases between. The CDR3 runs to 15 residues. This chain's CDR3 is CASSEYGGGTGELFF. CDR3 DNA: TGTGCCAGCAGTGAATACGGGGGCGGCACCGGGGAGCTGTTTTTT.

The chain recombines TRBV23-1 with TRBJ2-5, with D perhaps being TRBD1 or TRBD2 (6 bases each). TRBV23-1 is identified as an open reading frame with a role that is uncertain. The CDR3 is 12 residues long. V lost 9 bases to trimming and J lost 5 bases, with 13 bases between them. In DNA form, the CDR3 reads TGCGCCAGAGGGGGGCATGGGGAGACCCAGTACTTC. Amino acids: CARGGHGETQYF.

This clonotype has a handful of counts. V usage is TRBV12-3 or TRBV12-4 and J usage is TRBJ1-2, with D maybe TRBD1 (6 bases). The CDR3 is made up of 17 amino acids. Trimming took off 8 bases at V and 6 bases at J, with 28 bases between the two ends. The CDR3 region has the DNA TGTGCCAGCGGGCGGATCGGGCGGGGGCTCCCCTCTAATGGCTACACCTTC. Protein sequence: CASGRIGRGLPSNGYTF.

The V gene is TRBV18, the J gene TRBJ2-7; D is ambiguous. Trimming took off 3 bases at V and 6 bases at J, with 18 bases between the two ends. The CDR3 consists of 15 residues. Germline V gene data show CDR1 as KGHSH and CDR2 as LQKENI. In DNA form, the CDR3 reads TGTGCCAGCTCACCGGCGGTCAGTAAGGAATCCGAGCAGTACTTC. As protein: CASSPAVSKESEQYF. Filled out from reference TRBV18 and TRBJ2-7, the complete variable domain reads NAGVMQNPRHLVRRRGQEARLRCSPMKGHSHVYWYRQLPEEGLKFMVYLQKENIIDESGMPKERFSAEFPKEGPSILRIQQVVRGDSAAYFCASSPAVSKESEQYFGPGTRLTVT.